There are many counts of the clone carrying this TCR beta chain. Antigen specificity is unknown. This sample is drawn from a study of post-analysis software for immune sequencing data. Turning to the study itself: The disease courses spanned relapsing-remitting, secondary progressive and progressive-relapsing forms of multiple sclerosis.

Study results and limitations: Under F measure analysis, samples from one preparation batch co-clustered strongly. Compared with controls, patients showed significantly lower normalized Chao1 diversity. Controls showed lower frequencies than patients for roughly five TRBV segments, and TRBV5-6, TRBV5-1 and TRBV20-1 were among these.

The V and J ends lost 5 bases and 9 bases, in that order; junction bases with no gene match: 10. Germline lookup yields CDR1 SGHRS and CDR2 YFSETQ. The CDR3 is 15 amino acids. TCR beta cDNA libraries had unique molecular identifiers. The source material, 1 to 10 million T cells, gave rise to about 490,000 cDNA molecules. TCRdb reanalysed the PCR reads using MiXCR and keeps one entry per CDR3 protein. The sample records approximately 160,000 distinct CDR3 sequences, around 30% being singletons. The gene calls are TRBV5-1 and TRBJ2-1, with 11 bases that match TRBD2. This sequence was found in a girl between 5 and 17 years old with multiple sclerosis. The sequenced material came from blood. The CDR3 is CASRLDSGRASEQFF. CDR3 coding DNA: TGCGCCAGCAGACTGGATAGCGGGAGGGCTAGTGAGCAGTTCTTC.